This T cell receptor beta chain was obtained from a study of CD8+CD57+ T cells in acquired aplastic anemia. Investigators profiled TCR beta VDJ and CDR3 from genomic DNA template. Each CDR3 protein is one row after TCRdb ran MiXCR on the reads. This sample has 150,000 to 200,000 distinct CDR3 sequences; 48% occur once, and the top ten carry approximately 13%. Sequencing was done on patients that had shown CD8+CD57+ cell expansion by flow cytometry. Severe acquired aplastic anemia was the diagnosis recorded for all patients. Each patient gave a blood sample that was collected before any therapy had been received. CDR1 is SEHNR, CDR2 FQNEAQ, per germline (reference sequence). This CDR3 has 15 residues. Losses at the gene ends were 5 bases for V and 9 bases for J; bases not matched to a gene: 10.

Input material: sorted CD4+, CD8+, or CD8+CD57+ T cells (not recorded which) from PBMCs. The rearrangement links TRBV7-9 to TRBJ1-6; 7 nucleotides match TRBD1. The TCR was taken from a human donor with aplastic anemia. As DNA, the CDR3 is TGTGCCAGCAGCCTACAGGGGATTGGGACTTCACCCCTCCACTTT. Translation gives CASSLQGIGTSPLHF.